These T cell receptor beta chains were read from a single sample in a study of blood T cell repertoires in COVID-19. Assay: immunoSEQ multiplex PCR; the TCRdb copy retains only in-frame clones and omits some. The table shows 230,000 or so clones, with 80% to 85% occurring only once. The source material was peripheral blood. The origin of the receptors is a man between 25 and 39 years old with active or convalescent COVID-19. The CDR3 runs from the conserved cysteine through the conserved F or W. Each record gives: clone size, D gene, J gene, V gene, CDR3 protein. The D gene is left open where the match is weak. Not every row has a clone size; where given, it reads once, few, many or a size class.

>once|NA|TRBJ2-1|TRBV28
CASSSPRATSYNEQFF
>few|NA|TRBJ2-3|TRBV7-2
CASSLAVSVLQYF
>NA|NA|TRBJ2-1|TRBV24-1
CATSDFPSRGRNEQFF
>NA|NA|TRBJ2-3|TRBV12-5
CASASGVSTDTQYF
>NA|NA|TRBJ2-1|TRBV24-1
CATSDLESPYNEQFF
>NA|TRBD1|TRBJ1-2|TRBV9
CASSVTGVGYTF
>NA|NA|TRBJ1-2|TRBV12-3/TRBV12-4
CASSFTGPDGYTF
>NA|NA|TRBJ2-6|TRBV5-1
CASRVKAGTGANVLTF
>NA|TRBD2|TRBJ2-1|TRBV28
CASKNTLAGDEQFF
>few|TRBD1|TRBJ1-2|TRBV7-2
CASSFKGQGALGGYTF
>NA|NA|TRBJ2-3|TRBV29-1
CSVGEARTDTQYF
>NA|NA|TRBJ2-7|TRBV7-9
CASSLSHGEQYF
>NA|TRBD1|TRBJ1-3|TRBV5-1
CASSSTLHRGSGNTIYF
>NA|TRBD1|TRBJ2-1|TRBV7-2
CASSLDRGHYNEQFF
>NA|NA|TRBJ1-3|TRBV29-1
CSVGRANSGNTIYF
>few|TRBD2|TRBJ2-7|TRBV4-3
CASSQGLAGGYEQYF
>NA|NA|TRBJ2-7|TRBV7-6
CASSLVDMVRGYEQYF
>NA|NA|TRBJ2-5|TRBV5-1
CASSEPSQETQYF
>NA|TRBD2|TRBJ2-3|TRBV24-1
CATSDPLAGGADTQYF
>NA|TRBD2|TRBJ2-1|TRBV7-2
CASSFSGTSYNEQFF
>NA|NA|TRBJ1-1|TRBV11-2
CASSLEGPTEAFF
>NA|NA|TRBJ1-1|TRBV18
CASSTSGPGGTNTEAFF
>NA|TRBD2|TRBJ2-3|TRBV7-9
CASSLVGGLAGGYPDTQYF
>NA|TRBD2|TRBJ2-1|TRBV20-1
CSASQRGLAGDNEQFF
>NA|TRBD1|TRBJ1-4|TRBV28
CASSKSRGTTNEKLFF
>NA|NA|TRBJ2-3|TRBV9
CASSVQGSTDTQYF
>NA|TRBD1|TRBJ1-2|TRBV28
CASSLDRGGRPNYGYTF
>few|NA|TRBJ1-2|TRBV2
CASSPWTANYGYTF
>NA|NA|TRBJ1-2|TRBV28
CARYTGGIYGYTF
>NA|NA|TRBJ2-3|TRBV7-2
CASSLEGLIYTQYF
>few|NA|TRBJ2-2|TRBV6-4
CASSVSVSANTGELFF
>NA|NA|TRBJ1-2|TRBV19
CASSPGNYGYTF
>NA|NA|TRBJ2-1|TRBV18
CASSPPMGGLRDEQFF
>few|NA|TRBJ2-5|TRBV2
CASTSGPGLTYF
>NA|NA|TRBJ1-1|TRBV2
CASKNLQGFTEAFF
>once|TRBD1|TRBJ1-2|TRBV5-1
CASSFSGGAGYTF
>NA|NA|TRBJ2-1|TRBV9
CASSFGDGGYNEQFF
>NA|NA|TRBJ1-6|TRBV7-3
CASSSGNSPLHF
>NA|NA|TRBJ2-3|TRBV28
CASKRGATDTQYF
>NA|TRBD2|TRBJ2-7|TRBV9
CASSVGRAQLEQYF
>NA|NA|TRBJ1-3|TRBV7-2
CASMEGGSSGNTIYF
>NA|TRBD1|TRBJ1-2|TRBV12-3/TRBV12-4
CASIDHGSGTAVF
>once|NA|TRBJ2-7|TRBV5-8
CASSSTGPYEQYF
>NA|NA|TRBJ1-2|TRBV6-6
CASSGQIYGYTF
>NA|NA|TRBJ2-5|TRBV27
CASSLSFLAWETQYF
>NA|TRBD1|TRBJ1-1|TRBV6-1
CASTRRTGNTEAFF
>NA|NA|TRBJ2-7|TRBV5-1
CASSFPNLRSYEQYF
>NA|NA|TRBJ2-5|TRBV25-1
CASSESTSIQYF
>NA|NA|TRBJ2-7|TRBV13
CASSLTGVGNYEQYF
>NA|TRBD1|TRBJ2-3|TRBV5-4
CASRSGQERTDTQYF
>NA|TRBD1|TRBJ2-1|TRBV5-4
CASSPGQNNEQFF
>few|TRBD1|TRBJ2-7|TRBV4-1
CASSRGTGGYEQYF
>NA|NA|TRBJ2-6|TRBV5-1
CASSPQAGNSGANVLTF
>few|NA|TRBJ1-5|TRBV4-2
CASSQDEGYNQPQHF
>NA|NA|TRBJ1-3|TRBV28
CASSLGPSGNTIYF
>NA|NA|TRBJ1-2|TRBV28
CASSSGVDYGYTF
>NA|TRBD1|TRBJ1-1|TRBV6-2/TRBV6-3
CASSYWTGALNTEAFF
>NA|TRBD2|TRBJ2-3|TRBV12-3/TRBV12-4
CASSQGLAPYF
>NA|NA|TRBJ2-3|TRBV24-1
CATSDSGFVGTDTQYF